What follows are 30 T cell receptor beta chains derived from one specimen sequenced in a study of blood T cell repertoires in COVID-19. Using immunoSEQ multiplex PCR, the repertoire was profiled, and TCRdb retains in-frame clones only, with some absent. This sample has about 97,000 clones, with 87% found just once. The material sequenced was peripheral blood. The receptors were sampled from a woman between 45 and 60 years old with COVID-19, enrolled during active disease.

This clone showed up just once. V and J are TRBV6-2 or TRBV6-3 and TRBJ2-3; the D gene is possibly TRBD2 (6 bases). CDR3 size: 16 residues. Germline-derived CDR1 and CDR2 are MNHEY and SVGEGT. The V and J ends lost 5 bases and 0 bases respectively, with 15 bases between them. The CDR3 coding sequence is TGTGCCAGCAGTATAGGGACTTCTTCAAGCACAGATACGCAGTATTTT. It encodes CASSIGTSSSTDTQYF.

This chain joins TRBV3-1 (or the pseudogene TRBV3-2) and TRBJ2-7, with 12 bases identical to TRBD1. The CDR3 is made up of 16 amino acids. Germline-derived CDR1 and CDR2 are LGHDT and YNNKEL (reference sequence). The trim removed 2 bases at V and 6 bases at J, leaving 8 bases unmatched. The CDR3 loop reads CASSQFYGTGGSEQYF. As DNA, the CDR3 is TGTGCCAGCAGCCAATTCTACGGGACAGGGGGCTCCGAGCAGTACTTC.

The chain couples TRBV19 to TRBJ2-3, with 8 bases lining up with TRBD2. The length of the CDR3 is 17 residues. From germline, CDR1 is LNHDA and CDR2 SQIVND (reference sequence). Germline trimming cut 3 bases from V and 2 bases from J; bases unmatched to any gene: 10. The DNA for the CDR3 is TGTGCCAGTAGTATGGCGGGGGGTCTGACCTACACAGATACGCAGTATTTT. It is translated as CASSMAGGLTYTDTQYF.

The rearrangement joins TRBV5-1 to TRBJ2-7, with a weak D call TRBD2 (5 bases). CDR3 length equals 16 residues. Per the germline V gene, CDR1 is SGHRS and CDR2 is YFSETQ. Trimming cost V 2 bases and J 3 bases, with 18 bases left between them. The CDR3 coding sequence is TGCGCCAGCAGCTTAGGAGGCTCCAACAACCACTACGAGCAGTACTTC. Protein sequence: CASSLGGSNNHYEQYF.

The J gene is TRBJ2-3, the V gene TRBV5-1, with D tentatively TRBD2 (6 bases). This CDR3 is 15 amino acids long. V lost 3 bases and J 0 bases, leaving 11 bases between the germline ends. Germline V gene data show CDR1 as SGHRS and CDR2 as YFSETQ. For the CDR3, the DNA is TGCGCCAGCAGCTCTCGGGGGTCTAGCACAGATACGCAGTATTTT. Translation: CASSSRGSSTDTQYF. Together with reference TRBV5-1 and TRBJ2-3, the CDR3 gives the full variable domain: KAGVTQTPRYLIKTRGQQVTLSCSPISGHRSVSWYQQTPGQGLQFLFEYFSETQRNKGNFPGRFSGRQFSNSRSEMNVSTLELGDSALYLCASSSRGSSTDTQYFGPGTRLTVL.

The rearrangement links TRBV18 to TRBJ2-1; a weak D match, TRBD1 (6 bases). Germline V gene sequence: CDR1 KGHSH, CDR2 LQKENI. The germline V and J ends were trimmed by 3 bases and 6 bases, with 15 bases remaining between them. The CDR3 length is 15 residues. CDR3 nucleotides: TGTGCCAGCTCACCTACAGGGTCATCTCGCAATGAGCAGTTCTTC. It specifies CASSPTGSSRNEQFF.

V usage is TRBV19 and J usage is TRBJ2-2; a weak D match, TRBD1 (6 bases). The CDR3 is 15 amino acids. V was cut by 5 bases and J by 3 bases, with 13 bases left in between. The germline gives CDR1 LNHDA, CDR2 SQIVND (reference sequence). CDR3 amino acids: CASSAYRDHTGELFF. For the CDR3, the DNA is TGTGCCAGTAGTGCATACAGGGACCACACCGGGGAGCTGTTTTTT.

This chain links TRBV7-9 with TRBJ1-1; TRBD1 matches 7 bases. Per germline, CDR1 SEHNR and CDR2 FQNEAQ (reference sequence). The V segment lost 5 bases and the J segment 0 bases; nucleotides outside the gene matches: 3. The CDR3 contains 14 residues. The CDR3 sequence: CASSPGGLNTEAFF. CDR3 sequence (DNA): TGTGCCAGCAGCCCAGGGGGTCTGAACACTGAAGCTTTCTTT.

The chain uses TRBV20-1 and TRBJ2-5, with 8 bases aligning to TRBD1. CDR1 and CDR2 from the germline V gene are DFQATT and SNEGSKA (reference sequence). This CDR3 is built from 15 residues. With 3 bases clipped from V and 3 bases from J, the junction kept 9 bases outside the gene matches. The CDR3 region is CSASAGGLEKETQYF. The CDR3 bases are TGCAGTGCTAGTGCAGGGGGCTTGGAGAAAGAGACCCAGTACTTC.

The chain joins TRBV10-1 to TRBJ1-1; perhaps TRBD1 as D (5 bases). This CDR3 contains 13 residues. The V gene's germline CDR1 is WNHNN and CDR2 SYGVQD (reference sequence). V lost 6 bases and J 7 bases, leaving 15 bases between the germline ends. The CDR3 sequence: CASSRQPLGEAFF. The CDR3 DNA follows: TGCGCCAGCAGCCGACAGCCACTGGGTGAAGCTTTCTTT.

The CDR3 nucleotides read TGTGCCAGCAGTGTGAAATATCCCCCTAGTAAGCCCCAGCATTTT. It codes for CASSVKYPPSKPQHF. The genes are TRBV6-4 and TRBJ1-5, with unresolved D. The germline V gene encodes CDR1 MRHNA and CDR2 SNTAGT. Trimming cost V 4 bases and J 8 bases, with 18 bases left between them. The CDR3 runs to 15 residues.

The rearrangement joins TRBV6-5 to TRBJ2-3; TRBD2 aligns across 12 bases. The CDR3 loop spans 15 amino acids. Per the germline V gene, CDR1 is MNHEY and CDR2 is SVGAGI. V was pared by 5 bases and J by 7 bases, with 7 bases of the junction left unmatched. The CDR3 reads CASSPTSGGIYTQYF. The CDR3, as DNA: TGTGCCAGCAGTCCCACTAGCGGGGGGATATATACGCAGTATTTT.

The V and J genes are TRBV11-2 and TRBJ2-3; no reliable D call. Germline V gene data show CDR1 as SGHAT and CDR2 as FQNNGV. V lost 5 bases, J lost 5 bases, and 11 bases lay in between. CDR3 size: 13 residues. The CDR3 loop reads CASSLQAQDTQYF. CDR3 in DNA: TGTGCCAGCAGCCTCCAGGCACAAGATACGCAGTATTTT.

V and J are TRBV7-9 and TRBJ1-1; 9 bases are a match to TRBD1. The CDR3 loop spans 14 amino acids. The J segment lost 7 bases and the V segment lost 5 bases, leaving 8 bases of the junction unmatched. The germline V gene has CDR1 SEHNR and CDR2 FQNEAQ (reference sequence). CDR3 nucleotides: TGTGCCAGCAGCGTCGGGACAGGGTGGTTTGAAGCTTTCTTT. It yields the protein CASSVGTGWFEAFF.

This rearrangement joins TRBV6-2 or TRBV6-3 to TRBJ2-1; tentative D call: TRBD2 (6 bases). In germline, CDR1 is MNHEY, CDR2 SVGEGT. Trimming stripped 2 bases from V and 8 bases from J, with 16 bases between. The CDR3 has 15 residues. The CDR3 is CASSYREVVHDEQFF. The CDR3 bases are TGTGCCAGCAGTTACAGGGAGGTGGTCCACGATGAGCAGTTCTTC.

The rearrangement uses TRBV19 and TRBJ1-5; 9 nucleotides align to TRBD1. The CDR3 runs 16 residues. With V trimmed by 3 bases and J by 3 bases, 6 bases remained unmatched. From germline, CDR1 is LNHDA and CDR2 SQIVND (reference sequence). CDR3 loop: CASSIHGTGINQPQHF. The CDR3 DNA reads TGTGCCAGTAGTATCCACGGGACAGGGATCAATCAGCCCCAGCATTTT. The entire variable domain, with the rest obtained from reference TRBV19 and TRBJ1-5, is as follows: DGGITQSPKYLFRKEGQNVTLSCEQNLNHDAMYWYRQDPGQGLRLIYYSQIVNDFQKGDIAEGYSVSREKKESFPLTVTSAQKNPTAFYLCASSIHGTGINQPQHFGDGTRLSIL.

This clone was detected only once. The chain is built from TRBV28 and TRBJ2-6; 9 bases are shared with TRBD1. This CDR3 has 16 residues. The V gene's germline CDR1 is MDHEN and CDR2 SYDVKM. The V and J ends lost 3 bases and 4 bases, in that order; junction bases with no gene match: 4. Here the CDR3 DNA reads TGTGCCAGCAGTTTCACAGGGGGCACGGGGGCCAACGTCCTGACTTTC. As protein: CASSFTGGTGANVLTF.

The chain carries TRBV7-8 and TRBJ2-3; 8 nucleotides line up with TRBD2. The CDR3 is made up of 14 amino acids. Trimming cost V 3 bases and J 2 bases; bases outside gene matches: 1. Germline loops: CDR1 SGHVS, CDR2 FQNEAQ. The CDR3 DNA reads TGTGCCAGCAGCTTGGGACTAGACACAGATACGCAGTATTTT. Amino acids: CASSLGLDTDTQYF.

The chain joins TRBV19 to TRBJ1-2, with 10 bases fitting TRBD1. From germline, CDR1 is LNHDA and CDR2 SQIVND (reference sequence). This CDR3 has 15 residues. J was trimmed by 5 bases and V by 6 bases; bases with no gene match: 9. As DNA, the CDR3 is TGTGCCAGTAGCCGAGGGACAGGGGCTCCTTATGGCTACACCTTC. This codes for CASSRGTGAPYGYTF.

The rearrangement links TRBV7-3 to TRBJ1-5; D is undetermined. V gave up 1 base and J gave up 6 bases, with 7 bases separating them. Per germline, CDR1 SGHTA and CDR2 FQGTGA. This CDR3 has 13 amino acids. The CDR3 DNA sequence: TGTGCCAGCAGCTTAAATCCAGGTCAGCCCCAGCATTTT. This codes for CASSLNPGQPQHF.

This sequence joins TRBV12-3 or TRBV12-4 and TRBJ1-2, with D possibly TRBD1 on 5 matching bases. CDR3 length: 13 amino acids. V was pared by 7 bases and J by 8 bases, with 17 bases between. Written as DNA, the CDR3 is TGTGCCAGCACCCTGCGGGGCCTTGGGGGCTACACCTTC. Protein sequence: CASTLRGLGGYTF.

V gene TRBV28 combines with J gene TRBJ2-1, with D possibly TRBD2 on 6 matching bases. Per germline, CDR1 MDHEN and CDR2 SYDVKM. The V end was cut by 2 bases, the J end by 4 bases, with 12 bases between. This CDR3 spans 15 amino acids. In nucleotides, the CDR3 is TGTGCCAGCAGTTTACTAGCGAACTTTTACAATGAGCAGTTCTTC. Its protein product is CASSLLANFYNEQFF.

This sequence joins TRBV2 and TRBJ2-2; 14 positions agree with TRBD2. Germline V gives CDR1 SNHLY, CDR2 FYNNEI. This CDR3 is 15 amino acids long. J was trimmed by 6 bases and V by 6 bases; bases with no gene match: 3. Here the CDR3 reads CASSRLAGGPGELFF. The CDR3, as DNA: TGTGCCAGCAGCAGACTAGCGGGGGGGCCCGGGGAGCTGTTTTTT.

The chain recombines TRBV19 with TRBJ2-6; 9 bases are a match to TRBD1. Germline assignment: CDR1 LNHDA and CDR2 SQIVND (reference sequence). V gave up 7 bases and J gave up 0 bases; unmatched junction bases: 7. The CDR3 runs to 17 residues. The DNA of the CDR3 is TGTGCCAGTACTCAACAGGGGGCTAACTCTGGGGCCAACGTCCTGACTTTC. It encodes CASTQQGANSGANVLTF.

This rearrangement joins TRBV19 to TRBJ2-2, with D possibly TRBD1 on 5 matching bases. The length of the CDR3 is 12 residues. Trimming stripped 7 bases from V and 4 bases from J, with 7 bases between. Germline CDR1 LNHDA, CDR2 SQIVND (reference sequence). CDR3 in amino acids: CASIDSTGELFF. In DNA, the CDR3 is TGTGCCAGTATCGACAGCACCGGGGAGCTGTTTTTT.

The chain employs TRBV19 and TRBJ1-6; 7 positions agree with TRBD1. The CDR3 contains 13 residues. Germline values: CDR1 LNHDA, CDR2 SQIVND (reference sequence). V lost 6 bases, J lost 9 bases, and 5 bases stayed unmatched. The DNA for the CDR3 is TGTGCCAGTAGGGCAGACAGGGCTTCACCCCTCCACTTT. Translation: CASRADRASPLHF.

This clone was seen more than once but under ten times. The genes are TRBV5-6 and TRBJ2-5; a possible D gene is TRBD1 (7 bases). There are 14 residues in the CDR3. V shed 0 bases and J shed 6 bases, with 12 bases lying between them. CDR1 and CDR2 from the germline V gene are SGHDT and YYEEEE. CDR3: CASSLVGGGKTQYF. DNA of the CDR3: TGTGCCAGCAGCTTGGTCGGAGGGGGCAAGACCCAGTACTTC.

The chain uses TRBV21-1 and TRBJ1-2; the DNA was not used to check the table's D call, TRBD1. TRBV21-1 is a documented pseudogene. There are 16 residues in the CDR3. As DNA, the CDR3 is TGTGCCAGCAGCAAAAATTACAGGGGGCAGTACTATGGCTACACCTTC. Translated, it gives CASSKNYRGQYYGYTF.

V usage is TRBV7-9 and J usage is TRBJ1-2, with a weak D call TRBD1 (6 bases). The CDR3 covers 14 residues. The germline CDR1 and CDR2 sequences are SEHNR and FQNEAQ (reference sequence). Trimming removed 3 bases from V and 5 bases from J, with 13 bases in between. The CDR3 is CASSLATGFYGYTF. CDR3 in DNA: TGTGCCAGCAGCTTGGCAACAGGGTTTTATGGCTACACCTTC. The whole variable domain, filled in from reference TRBV7-9 and TRBJ1-2, reads DTGVSQNPRHKITKRGQNVTFRCDPISEHNRLYWYRQTLGQGPEFLTYFQNEAQLEKSRLLSDRFSAERPKGSFSTLEIQRTEQGDSAMYLCASSLATGFYGYTFGSGTRLTVV.

The V gene is TRBV10-2, the J gene TRBJ1-1; no clear D. V was cut by 6 bases and J by 5 bases, with 16 bases left in between. This CDR3 has 14 residues. Germline V lookup: CDR1 WSHSY, CDR2 SAAADI. This CDR3 is CASRDDPGGTEAFF. CDR3 nucleotides: TGCGCCAGCAGGGACGACCCCGGAGGGACTGAAGCTTTCTTT.